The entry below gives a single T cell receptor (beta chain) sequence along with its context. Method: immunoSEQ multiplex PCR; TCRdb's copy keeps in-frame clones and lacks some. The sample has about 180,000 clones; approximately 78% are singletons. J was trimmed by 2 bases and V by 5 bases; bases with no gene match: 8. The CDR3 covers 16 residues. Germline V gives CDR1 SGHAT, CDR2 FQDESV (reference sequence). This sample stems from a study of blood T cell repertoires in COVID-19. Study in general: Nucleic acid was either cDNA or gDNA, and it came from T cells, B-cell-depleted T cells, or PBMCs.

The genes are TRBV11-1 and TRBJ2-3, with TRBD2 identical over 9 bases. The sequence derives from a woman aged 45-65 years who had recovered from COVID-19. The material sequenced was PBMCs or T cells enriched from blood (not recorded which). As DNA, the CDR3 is TGTGCCAGCAGCCCCATAGCGGGAGAGACCACAGATACGCAGTATTTT. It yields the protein CASSPIAGETTDTQYF. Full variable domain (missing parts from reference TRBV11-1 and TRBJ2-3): EAEVAQSPRYKITEKSQAVAFWCDPISGHATLYWYRQILGQGPELLVQFQDESVVDDSQLPKDRFSAERLKGVDSTLKIQPAELGDSAMYLCASSPIAGETTDTQYFGPGTRLTVL.